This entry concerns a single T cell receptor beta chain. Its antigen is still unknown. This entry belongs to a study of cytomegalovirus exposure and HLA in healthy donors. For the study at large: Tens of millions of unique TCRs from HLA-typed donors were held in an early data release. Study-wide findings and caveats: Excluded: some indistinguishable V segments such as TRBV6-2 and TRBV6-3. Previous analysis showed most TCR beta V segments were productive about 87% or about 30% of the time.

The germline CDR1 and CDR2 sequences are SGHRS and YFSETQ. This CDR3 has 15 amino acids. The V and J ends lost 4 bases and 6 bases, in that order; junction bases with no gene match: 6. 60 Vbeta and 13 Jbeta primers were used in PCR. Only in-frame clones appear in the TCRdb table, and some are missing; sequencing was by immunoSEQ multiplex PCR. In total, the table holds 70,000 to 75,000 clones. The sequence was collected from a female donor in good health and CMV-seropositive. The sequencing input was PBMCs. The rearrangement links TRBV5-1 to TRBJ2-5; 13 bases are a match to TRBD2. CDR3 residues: CASSPGTSGEKTQYF. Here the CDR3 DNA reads TGCGCCAGCAGCCCGGGGACTAGCGGGGAGAAGACCCAGTACTTC. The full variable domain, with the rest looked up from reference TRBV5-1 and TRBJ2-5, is KAGVTQTPRYLIKTRGQQVTLSCSPISGHRSVSWYQQTPGQGLQFLFEYFSETQRNKGNFPGRFSGRQFSNSRSEMNVSTLELGDSALYLCASSPGTSGEKTQYFGPGTRLLVL.